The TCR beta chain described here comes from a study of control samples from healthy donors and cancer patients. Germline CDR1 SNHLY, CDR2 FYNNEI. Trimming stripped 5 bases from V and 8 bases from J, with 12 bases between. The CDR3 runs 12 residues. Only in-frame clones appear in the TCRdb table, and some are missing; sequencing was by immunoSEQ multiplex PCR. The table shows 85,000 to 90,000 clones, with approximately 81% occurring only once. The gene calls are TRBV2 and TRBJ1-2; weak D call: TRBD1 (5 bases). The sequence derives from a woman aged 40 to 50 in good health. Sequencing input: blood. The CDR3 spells CASSSQGEGYTF. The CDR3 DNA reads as TGTGCCAGCAGTAGCCAGGGTGAAGGCTACACCTTC.